This T cell receptor beta chain is drawn from a study of shared clonotypes between healthy human individuals. Produced via immunoSEQ multiplex PCR; TCRdb's table is partial and in-frame only. The profile shows 900,000 to 1,200,000 clones, approximately 80% of them singletons. Trimming stripped 8 bases from V and 9 bases from J, with 17 bases between. The CDR3 consists of 12 residues. From germline, CDR1 is SNHLY and CDR2 FYNNEI. Donors comprised healthy HIV-negative adults lacking recent acute infections or vaccinations. Sequenced material: memory CD4+ T cells from PBMCs. The subset: CD45RA-negative fraction. This receptor was taken from a man aged 18-30 years in good health. Some clones in this sample may be carry-over from other donors' samples. The rearrangement links TRBV2 to TRBJ2-7; D is possibly TRBD1 or TRBD2 (6 bases each). CDR3 protein: CASAGGRSGQYF. The CDR3 DNA reads as TGTGCCAGCGCCGGGGGCCGCTCGGGGCAGTACTTC.